This is a list of T cell receptor beta chains from one sample in a study of vaccination and CD4 T cells after COVID-19. What these receptors recognize is not known. From the PCR reads, TCRdb called clonotypes with MiXCR, one entry per CDR3 protein. The profile shows thousands of distinct CDR3 sequences, under 70% of them singletons. Sequenced sample: CD4+ T cells from blood, cultured in vitro. These receptors originate from a human donor who had recovered from COVID-19. CDR3s include the opening cysteine and the closing phenylalanine or tryptophan. The order of the fields is clone size, J gene, D gene, V gene, CDR3 protein, CDR3 DNA. A D gene is named only where the DNA matches it firmly. Size values are once, few and many counts, or a class for expanded clones, and some rows have none.

>NA|TRBJ2-3|NA|TRBV7-2
CASSPRSLRTDTQYF
TGTGCCAGCAGCCCCAGATCCCTTCGCACAGATACGCAGTATTTT
>NA|TRBJ1-2|TRBD1|TRBV2
CASSENRGYGYTF
TGTGCCAGCAGTGAAAACAGGGGATATGGCTACACCTTC
>few|TRBJ2-2|NA|TRBV7-2
CASSPRSTGELFF
TGTGCCAGCAGCCCCCGGTCCACCGGGGAGCTGTTTTTT
>large|TRBJ1-2|NA|TRBV30
CAWSVSQNYGYTF
TGTGCCTGGAGTGTAAGTCAGAACTATGGCTACACCTTC
>NA|TRBJ1-1|NA|TRBV6-1
CASSSWDLNTEAFF
TGTGCCAGCAGCTCGTGGGACTTGAACACTGAAGCTTTCTTT
>NA|TRBJ2-1|TRBD1|TRBV19
CASTFRGTGEYNEQFF
TGTGCCAGTACCTTCAGGGGGACAGGGGAATACAATGAGCAGTTCTTC
>NA|TRBJ2-1|TRBD2|TRBV7-7
CASSSTSGGVEQFF
TGTGCTAGCAGCTCCACTAGCGGGGGGGTTGAGCAGTTCTTC
>NA|TRBJ1-6|NA|TRBV11-2
CASSLLWDSPLHF
TGTGCCAGCAGCTTATTGTGGGATTCACCCCTCCACTTT
>NA|TRBJ1-1|NA|TRBV2
CASSEATGSSAFF
TGTGCCAGCAGTGAAGCGACGGGGAGTTCGGCTTTCTTT
>NA|TRBJ2-7|TRBD2|TRBV7-9
CASSLAGGTYEQYF
TGTGCCAGCAGCTTGGCGGGGGGAACCTACGAGCAGTACTTC
>NA|TRBJ2-1|NA|TRBV10-3
CAISAEGPRGGSSYNEQFF
TGTGCCATCAGCGCTGAGGGCCCAAGGGGCGGGTCCTCCTACAATGAGCAGTTCTTC
>NA|TRBJ2-5|NA|TRBV7-3
CASSLFGHDTRGQETQYF
TGTGCCAGCAGCCTCTTTGGTCACGACACCAGGGGCCAAGAGACCCAGTACTTC